The next 20 T cell receptor beta chains were all read from a single sample in a study of blood T cell repertoires in COVID-19. TCRdb keeps only in-frame clones here, not all; method: immunoSEQ multiplex PCR. Of some 70,000 clones listed, 80% to 90% were seen once; the top ten hold approximately 2.5%. The sample taken for sequencing was peripheral blood. The receptors were gathered from a human donor in a cohort sampled during active COVID-19.

This clone appeared a single time. The chain combines TRBV9 with TRBJ1-4; D is uncertain. Germline loops: CDR1 SGDLS, CDR2 YYNGEE. V dropped 0 bases and J dropped 4 bases, with 10 bases sitting between them. The CDR3 consists of 15 residues. CDR3 residues: CASSVGFRSNEKLFF. The CDR3 DNA reads as TGTGCCAGCAGCGTAGGTTTTCGGAGTAATGAAAAACTGTTTTTT.

This CDR3 reads CASSLRERSSYEQYF. The DNA for the CDR3 is TGTGCCAGCAGCTTGCGAGAGAGGAGCTCCTACGAGCAGTACTTC. V usage is TRBV7-9 and J usage is TRBJ2-7, with D uncertain. The CDR3 has 15 residues. The ends were cut back, 3 bases at V and 0 bases at J, with 12 bases in the middle. Germline CDR1 and CDR2: SEHNR and FQNEAQ (reference sequence). Based on the CDR3 plus reference TRBV7-9 and TRBJ2-7, the full variable domain is DTGVSQNPRHKITKRGQNVTFRCDPISEHNRLYWYRQTLGQGPEFLTYFQNEAQLEKSRLLSDRFSAERPKGSFSTLEIQRTEQGDSAMYLCASSLRERSSYEQYFGPGTRLTVT.

V gene TRBV9 combines with J gene TRBJ2-7, with 12 bases fitting TRBD2. The CDR3 is 15 residues long. The V gene end was trimmed by 2 bases and the J gene end by 2 bases; junction bases not matched to a gene: 2. The germline CDR1 and CDR2 sequences are SGDLS and YYNGEE. This chain's CDR3 is CASSVTSGGPYEQYF. The CDR3 nucleotides are TGTGCCAGCAGCGTCACTAGCGGGGGGCCCTACGAGCAGTACTTC. The variable domain in full, with the rest retrieved from reference TRBV9 and TRBJ2-7, is DSGVTQTPKHLITATGQRVTLRCSPRSGDLSVYWYQQSLDQGLQFLIQYYNGEERAKGNILERFSAQQFPDLHSELNLSSLELGDSALYFCASSVTSGGPYEQYFGPGTRLTVT.

This chain joins TRBV7-8 and TRBJ1-5; 8 bases agree with TRBD1. CDR1 is SGHVS, CDR2 FQNEAQ, per germline. The junction had 20 bases not matched to a gene; V was cut back by 1 base and J by 0 bases. The CDR3 totals 22 residues. CDR3 nucleotides: TGTGCCAGCAGCTTAGACAGGGTGCAGGGCAGGGGGCCTCACTATAGCAATCAGCCCCAGCATTTT. The encoded protein is CASSLDRVQGRGPHYSNQPQHF.

The J gene is TRBJ1-2, the V gene TRBV27; TRBD1 matches at 8 bases. The CDR3 runs to 14 residues. The germline V gene has CDR1 MNHEY and CDR2 SMNVEV (reference sequence). The J segment lost 4 bases and the V segment lost 2 bases, leaving 3 bases of the junction unmatched. In DNA form, the CDR3 reads TGTGCCAGCAGTTTAAATGGACAGGGCTATGGCTACACCTTC. Its protein product is CASSLNGQGYGYTF.

The gene calls are TRBV4-1 and TRBJ2-5; 11 nucleotides align to TRBD2. The CDR3 has 18 residues. Germline V gene data show CDR1 as MGHRA and CDR2 as YSYEKL. The V gene end was trimmed by 0 bases and the J gene end by 1 base; junction bases not matched to a gene: 7. The CDR3 coding sequence is TGCGCCAGCAGCCAAGATCTAGCGCTAGCGGGAGGCCAAGAGACCCAGTACTTC. Its translation is CASSQDLALAGGQETQYF.

The chain is built from TRBV5-1 and TRBJ2-7; perhaps TRBD1 as D (5 bases). The CDR3 has 15 amino acids. Between the trimmed V and J ends, which lost 4 bases and 0 bases, there was a span of 14 bases. Germline V gene data show CDR1 as SGHRS and CDR2 as YFSETQ. The CDR3 loop is CASSTSSDSSYEQYF. The CDR3 DNA reads as TGCGCCAGCAGCACCTCCTCAGACAGCTCCTACGAGCAGTACTTC. The whole variable domain, remainder taken from reference TRBV5-1 and TRBJ2-7, is KAGVTQTPRYLIKTRGQQVTLSCSPISGHRSVSWYQQTPGQGLQFLFEYFSETQRNKGNFPGRFSGRQFSNSRSEMNVSTLELGDSALYLCASSTSSDSSYEQYFGPGTRLTVT.

This chain links TRBV5-4 with TRBJ1-6, with no clear D. The CDR3 extends over 15 amino acids. The V gene's germline CDR1 is SGHNT and CDR2 YYREEE (reference sequence). V was pared by 4 bases and J by 7 bases, with 15 bases between. In DNA, the CDR3 is TGTGCCAGCAGCCTCAGCGGGGTCCCAAATTCACCCCTCCACTTT. It translates to CASSLSGVPNSPLHF.

This sequence joins TRBV19 and TRBJ1-1, with D perhaps TRBD1 (6 bases). Trimming removed 4 bases at V and 1 base at J, with 10 bases between. There are 14 residues in the CDR3. Germline V lookup: CDR1 LNHDA, CDR2 SQIVND (reference sequence). The chain's CDR3 is CASSRQDTNTEAFF. The CDR3 region has the DNA TGTGCCAGTAGTAGACAGGACACGAACACTGAAGCTTTCTTT.

The J gene is TRBJ2-1, the V gene TRBV5-1; D is possibly TRBD2 (6 bases). The CDR3 has 18 residues. Germline CDR1 and CDR2: SGHRS and YFSETQ. Trimming stripped 0 bases from V and 1 base from J, with 17 bases between. The CDR3 loop reads CASSLATGVRESYNEQFF. Here the CDR3 DNA reads TGCGCCAGCAGCTTGGCAACGGGGGTGAGGGAATCCTACAATGAGCAGTTCTTC.

The table lists this clone with a count of one. The rearrangement joins TRBV5-1 to TRBJ2-3; 8 bases line up with TRBD2. Germline CDR1 reads SGHRS; CDR2 reads YFSETQ. The V and J ends lost 1 base and 3 bases, in that order; junction bases with no gene match: 7. The CDR3 runs 16 residues. DNA for the CDR3: TGCGCCAGCAGCTTGAGGTCGGGAGGGCCGACAGATACGCAGTATTTT. Residues: CASSLRSGGPTDTQYF. Using reference TRBV5-1 and TRBJ2-3 for the parts outside the CDR3, the full variable domain is KAGVTQTPRYLIKTRGQQVTLSCSPISGHRSVSWYQQTPGQGLQFLFEYFSETQRNKGNFPGRFSGRQFSNSRSEMNVSTLELGDSALYLCASSLRSGGPTDTQYFGPGTRLTVL.

The chain links TRBV29-1 to TRBJ1-1, with 7 bases lining up with TRBD1. Trimming cost V 4 bases and J 4 bases; bases outside gene matches: 9. Germline V CDR1 and CDR2: SQVTM, ANQGSEA. This CDR3 has 14 amino acids. CDR3 in amino acids: CSVVGGGRATEAFF. The CDR3 DNA reads TGCAGCGTTGTAGGGGGCGGGAGGGCCACTGAAGCTTTCTTT.

On this clone itself: Other DNA sequences in this sample translate to the same CDR3. The rearrangement links TRBV28 to TRBJ1-2; 10 bases line up with TRBD1. The germline CDR1 and CDR2 sequences are MDHEN and SYDVKM. The CDR3 is 13 residues long. Trimming cost V 5 bases and J 5 bases; bases outside gene matches: 2. CDR3 loop: CASSLGQGYGYTF. The DNA for the CDR3 is TGTGCCAGCAGTCTGGGACAGGGGTATGGCTACACCTTC.

This rearrangement joins TRBV11-2 to TRBJ2-7; 7 positions match TRBD2. Germline V gene data show CDR1 as SGHAT and CDR2 as FQNNGV. The trim removed 7 bases at V and 2 bases at J, leaving 17 bases unmatched. The CDR3 is 17 amino acids. CDR3: CASKRGWGSGPTYEQYF. The CDR3 bases are TGTGCCAGCAAAAGAGGGTGGGGTAGCGGGCCCACCTACGAGCAGTACTTC.

The chain employs TRBV12-3 or TRBV12-4 and TRBJ2-1; 7 bases fit TRBD2. Germline trimming cut 6 bases from V and 6 bases from J; bases unmatched to any gene: 5. The length of the CDR3 is 13 residues. The CDR3 bases are TGTGCCAGCAGGAGACTAGCAATCAATGAGCAGTTCTTC. Translated, it gives CASRRLAINEQFF.

This chain connects TRBV6-5 to TRBJ1-2, with 12 bases lining up with TRBD1. J lost 5 bases, V lost 1 base, and 5 bases had no gene match. The CDR3 is 16 amino acids. Looked up from germline, CDR1 is MNHEY and CDR2 is SVGAGI. The CDR3, as DNA: TGTGCCAGCAGTTACTTGGGACAGGGGGCCTGGTATGGCTACACCTTC. Translating it yields CASSYLGQGAWYGYTF.

This clone was seen only once. Written as DNA, the CDR3 is TGTGCCAGCAGCTTGGGAGGACTAGCGGGAGTGGCCAATGAGCAGTTCTTC. This gives the protein CASSLGGLAGVANEQFF. The chain uses TRBV5-4 and TRBJ2-1, with 13 bases fitting TRBD2. CDR3 length equals 17 residues. The V gene's germline CDR1 is SGHNT and CDR2 YYREEE (reference sequence). The V segment lost 0 bases and the J segment 6 bases; nucleotides outside the gene matches: 6.

This chain links TRBV29-1 with TRBJ1-2, with TRBD1 matching 10 bases. Losses at the gene ends were 3 bases for V and 5 bases for J; bases not matched to a gene: 6. The germline CDR1 and CDR2 sequences are SQVTM and ANQGSEA. This CDR3 region has 14 residues. The CDR3 reads CSVDRPGQGYGYTF. The CDR3, as DNA: TGCAGCGTTGATCGGCCGGGACAGGGGTATGGCTACACCTTC. Full variable domain (remainder filled in from reference TRBV29-1 and TRBJ1-2): SAVISQKPSRDICQRGTSLTIQCQVDSQVTMMFWYRQQPGQSLTLIATANQGSEATYESGFVIDKFPISRPNLTFSTLTVSNMSPEDSSIYLCSVDRPGQGYGYTFGSGTRLTVV.

This clone has only a few counts. This chain connects TRBV7-9 to TRBJ2-7, with TRBD2 identical over 8 bases. The CDR3 runs 15 residues. Germline assignment: CDR1 SEHNR and CDR2 FQNEAQ (reference sequence). J was trimmed by 3 bases and V by 0 bases; bases with no gene match: 4. Here the CDR3 DNA reads TGTGCCAGCAGCTTAGCCAGCGGGGGCTTCTACGAGCAGTACTTC. Its translation is CASSLASGGFYEQYF.

This clone was found once. The chain uses TRBV2 and TRBJ2-2; TRBD2 might be the D (5 bases). The CDR3 consists of 15 residues. Trimming left V 3 bases short and J 2 bases short, with 10 bases between. Germline V CDR1 and CDR2: SNHLY, FYNNEI. The CDR3 region has the DNA TGTGCCAGCAGTGAGAGCCGGGGAAACACCGGGGAGCTGTTTTTT. Translation gives CASSESRGNTGELFF.